The T cell receptor (beta chain) under discussion was sequenced for a study of shared clonotypes between healthy human individuals. Data came from immunoSEQ multiplex PCR; TCRdb stores just in-frame clones and leaves some out. This sample carries about 1.5 million clones, 95% to 99% of them seen once, and the ten largest clones take about 0.42%. The V gene lost 3 bases and the J gene lost 0 bases, with 10 bases spanning the gap. CDR1 is LNHDA, CDR2 SQIVND, per germline (reference sequence). This CDR3 has 15 amino acids. Sequencing used naive CD4+ T cells sorted from blood. The subset is: CD45RA+ positively selected. This TCR was sampled from a man aged 25 to 40 in good health. This chain links TRBV19 with TRBJ2-3; possibly TRBD1 for D (5 bases). The CDR3 is CASSMWGSSTDTQYF. The CDR3 region has the DNA TGTGCCAGTAGTATGTGGGGCTCTAGCACAGATACGCAGTATTTT.